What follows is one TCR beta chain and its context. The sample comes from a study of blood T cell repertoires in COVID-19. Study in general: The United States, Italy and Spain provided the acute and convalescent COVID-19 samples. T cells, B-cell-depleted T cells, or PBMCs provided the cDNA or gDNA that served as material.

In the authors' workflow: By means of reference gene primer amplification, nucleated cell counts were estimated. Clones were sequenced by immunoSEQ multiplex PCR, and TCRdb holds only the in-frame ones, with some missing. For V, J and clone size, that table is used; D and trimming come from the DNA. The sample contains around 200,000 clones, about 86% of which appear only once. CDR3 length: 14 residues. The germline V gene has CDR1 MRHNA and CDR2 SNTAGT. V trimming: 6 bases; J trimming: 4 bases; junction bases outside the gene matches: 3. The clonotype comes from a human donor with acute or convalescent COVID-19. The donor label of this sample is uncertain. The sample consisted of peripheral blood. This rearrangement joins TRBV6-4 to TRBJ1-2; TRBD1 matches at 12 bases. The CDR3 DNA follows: TGTGCCAGCAGGGGGACAGGGGGCAGCTATGGCTACACCTTC. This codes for CASRGTGGSYGYTF.